These 30 T cell receptor beta chains were all obtained from the same sample, sequenced in a study of shared clonotypes between healthy human individuals. Some clones are missing from TCRdb's copy, which holds only in-frame ones; the method was immunoSEQ multiplex PCR. The sample carries some 600,000 clones, 95% to 96% recorded once. Naive CD8 cells lacked CD45RO, underwent positive selection for CCR7 and left out terminally differentiated effector memory CD45RA+ cells. Sequencing was done on a sample of naive CD8+ T cells sorted from blood. These receptors all stem from a woman younger than 45 in good health.

The chain joins TRBV29-1 to TRBJ1-1; the D is unclear. The CDR3 loop spans 13 amino acids. Germline V gene sequence: CDR1 SQVTM, CDR2 ANQGSEA. V was trimmed by 2 bases and J by 1 base, leaving 8 bases between them. In nucleotides, the CDR3 is TGCAGCGTTGAACTCAACGGGAACACTGAAGCTTTCTTT. Translated, it gives CSVELNGNTEAFF.

The genes are TRBV4-1 and TRBJ2-1, with unresolved D. The V and J ends lost 0 bases and 14 bases respectively, with 8 bases between them. The CDR3 length is 11 residues. In germline, CDR1 is MGHRA, CDR2 YSYEKL. CDR3 loop: CASSQDDREFF. In DNA form, the CDR3 reads TGCGCCAGCAGCCAAGATGACCGGGAGTTCTTC.

The V and J genes are TRBV30 and TRBJ1-1, with D uncertain. V gave up 3 bases and J gave up 4 bases, with 12 bases separating them. Germline loops: CDR1 GTSNPN, CDR2 SVGIG (reference sequence). This CDR3 region has 13 residues. The CDR3 coding sequence is TGTGCCTGGAGAGGAAGTGCGGGCACTGAAGCTTTCTTT. Translated: CAWRGSAGTEAFF.

In this sample, this clone turned up once. Distinct nucleotide sequences in the sample also encode this CDR3. CDR3 amino acids: CASSLTGSTDTQYF. The CDR3 nucleotides read TGTGCCAGCAGTTTAACTGGAAGCACAGATACGCAGTATTTT. The chain is built from TRBV28 and TRBJ2-3; D unclear. This CDR3 has 14 residues. Trimming cost V 2 bases and J 0 bases, with 6 bases left between them. Germline CDR1 reads MDHEN; CDR2 reads SYDVKM.

DNA of the CDR3: TGTGCCAGCAGCCAAGAGCTAATGGGACTAGCGGGAACGATGAGGTACGAGCAGTACTTC. This sequence encodes CASSQELMGLAGTMRYEQYF. The chain links TRBV4-2 to TRBJ2-7; 13 bases map to TRBD2. Germline values: CDR1 LGHNA, CDR2 YNFKEQ. The trim removed 0 bases at V and 4 bases at J, leaving 15 bases unmatched. The CDR3 covers 20 residues.

The chain recombines TRBV2 with TRBJ2-7; maybe TRBD2 (5 bases). Germline V gene data show CDR1 as SNHLY and CDR2 as FYNNEI. This CDR3 comprises 13 residues. V was cut by 5 bases and J by 3 bases, with 11 bases left in between. DNA of the CDR3: TGTGCCAGCAGTCATTATAGCGACTACGAGCAGTACTTC. Translated: CASSHYSDYEQYF.

This clone was found once. This chain's CDR3 is CASSIDPRGSDTEAFF. The CDR3 region has the DNA TGTGCCAGTAGTATAGATCCCCGGGGGTCGGACACTGAAGCTTTCTTT. V usage is TRBV19 and J usage is TRBJ1-1; possibly TRBD1 for D (5 bases). Germline V gene sequence: CDR1 LNHDA, CDR2 SQIVND (reference sequence). V shed 0 bases and J shed 3 bases, with 14 bases lying between them. This CDR3 is built from 16 residues.

V gene TRBV5-6 combines with J gene TRBJ2-7, with a tentative D call TRBD1 (6 bases). CDR1 SGHDT and CDR2 YYEEEE come from the germline V gene. Trimming cost V 1 base and J 3 bases, with 8 bases left between them. The CDR3 totals 13 residues. CDR3 protein: CASSLTGIYEQYF. CDR3 DNA: TGTGCCAGCAGCTTGACAGGGATCTACGAGCAGTACTTC. The full variable domain, rest sourced from reference TRBV5-6 and TRBJ2-7, is DAGVTQSPTHLIKTRGQQVTLRCSPKSGHDTVSWYQQALGQGPQFIFQYYEEEERQRGNFPDRFSGHQFPNYSSELNVNALLLGDSALYLCASSLTGIYEQYFGPGTRLTVT.

CDR3 nucleotides: TGTGCCAGCAGCTTGGGTGCGGGGGTCAATCAGCCCCAGCATTTT. Its protein product is CASSLGAGVNQPQHF. The rearrangement uses TRBV13 and TRBJ1-5; D is possibly TRBD1 (5 bases). This CDR3 is built from 15 residues. Trimming left V 3 bases short and J 3 bases short, with 12 bases between. Germline assignment: CDR1 PRHDT and CDR2 FYEKMQ (reference sequence).

The chain is built from TRBV5-1 and TRBJ1-1, with 7 bases fitting TRBD1. The CDR3 runs to 13 residues. Trimming took 4 bases from V and 7 from J; bases not matched to a gene: 7. Germline V gene data show CDR1 as SGHRS and CDR2 as YFSETQ. As DNA, the CDR3 is TGCGCCAGCAGCCCGAAATGGGACAGTGAAGCTTTCTTT. Its translation is CASSPKWDSEAFF.

The chain joins TRBV15 to TRBJ2-3; D call uncertain. V dropped 3 bases and J dropped 6 bases, with 13 bases sitting between them. The CDR3 runs 14 residues. Germline V gene lookup returns CDR1 LNHNV and CDR2 YYDKDF (reference sequence). The CDR3 here is CATSSVRLGDTQYF. CDR3 in DNA: TGTGCCACCAGCAGTGTTAGGCTGGGTGATACGCAGTATTTT.

The gene calls are TRBV7-9 and TRBJ1-6; no reliable D call. The CDR3 length is 14 residues. The ends were cut back, 1 base at V and 10 bases at J, with 11 bases in the middle. Germline-derived CDR1 and CDR2 are SEHNR and FQNEAQ (reference sequence). CDR3 DNA sequence: TGTGCCAGCAGCTTAGGGGAGGGAACCTCACCCCTCCACTTT. The encoded protein is CASSLGEGTSPLHF.

This clone was observed a few times. The chain couples TRBV6-5 to TRBJ1-5; possible D gene TRBD1, 5 bases. The V gene lost 4 bases and the J gene lost 2 bases, with 12 bases spanning the gap. Germline V gives CDR1 MNHEY, CDR2 SVGAGI. The CDR3 runs to 15 residues. The CDR3 protein is CASSSGRGGNQPQHF. DNA of the CDR3: TGTGCCAGCAGTTCGGGACGTGGGGGCAATCAGCCCCAGCATTTT.

This clone was detected only once. The chain employs TRBV19 and TRBJ2-3, with 7 nucleotides matching TRBD2. Germline V gene data show CDR1 as LNHDA and CDR2 as SQIVND (reference sequence). The CDR3 is 13 amino acids. Trimming removed 6 bases from V and 2 bases from J; junction bases left unmatched: 2. The CDR3 here is CASRSGTTDTQYF. The CDR3 DNA follows: TGTGCCAGTAGGAGCGGGACCACAGATACGCAGTATTTT.

V gene TRBV29-1 combines with J gene TRBJ2-7; a weak D match, TRBD2 (6 bases). The germline gives CDR1 SQVTM, CDR2 ANQGSEA. CDR3 length equals 16 residues. V shed 4 bases and J shed 2 bases, with 21 bases lying between them. In DNA, the CDR3 is TGCAGCGTTGTCCGAGGGGACTTCCCCAGCCCCTACGAGCAGTACTTC. This encodes CSVVRGDFPSPYEQYF.

CDR3 loop: CASRIGTGTNEQFF. In DNA, the CDR3 is TGTGCCAGCAGGATTGGGACAGGGACCAATGAGCAGTTCTTC. The chain has TRBV27 and TRBJ2-1; TRBD1 agrees at 9 bases. Trimming removed 6 bases from V and 6 bases from J; junction bases left unmatched: 6. The CDR3 is 14 residues long. The germline V gene encodes CDR1 MNHEY and CDR2 SMNVEV (reference sequence).

This clone was detected once. The chain joins TRBV2 to TRBJ1-5; 8 bases match TRBD1. Per the germline V gene, CDR1 is SNHLY and CDR2 is FYNNEI. The CDR3 spans 15 residues. J gave up 4 bases and V 7 bases, and 9 bases lay outside the gene matches. This CDR3 reads CASKADRAFNQPQHF. CDR3 in DNA: TGTGCCAGCAAAGCGGACAGGGCTTTTAATCAGCCCCAGCATTTT.

The V gene is TRBV5-6, the J gene TRBJ2-7; TRBD2 aligns across 7 bases. CDR3 length equals 14 residues. Losses at the gene ends were 1 base for V and 5 bases for J; bases not matched to a gene: 6. CDR1 and CDR2 (germline): SGHDT, YYEEEE. The CDR3 DNA is TGTGCCAGCAGCTTGACTAGCGCTACCCACGAGCAGTACTTC. Protein sequence: CASSLTSATHEQYF.

In the case of this clone: Other DNA sequences in the sample encode the same CDR3. The rearrangement joins TRBV27 to TRBJ1-5; D ambiguous. Germline V lookup: CDR1 MNHEY, CDR2 SMNVEV (reference sequence). The ends were cut back, 2 bases at V and 7 bases at J, with 9 bases in the middle. The CDR3 contains 13 residues. CDR3 DNA sequence: TGTGCCAGCAGTTTAAGGGTGGGCCAGCCCCAGCATTTT. Its translation is CASSLRVGQPQHF.

The chain couples TRBV14 to TRBJ2-1; D is uncertain. Deletions cut 1 base from V and 0 bases from J, with 7 bases between. CDR1 is SGHDN and CDR2 is FVKESK in the germline V gene. CDR3 length: 15 amino acids. DNA of the CDR3: TGTGCCAGCAGCCAAGCGCATAGCTCCTACAATGAGCAGTTCTTC. Amino acid sequence: CASSQAHSSYNEQFF.

This chain uses TRBV27 with TRBJ2-7; TRBD1 aligns across 8 bases. Per germline, CDR1 MNHEY and CDR2 SMNVEV (reference sequence). The CDR3 consists of 15 residues. V shed 2 bases, J shed 1 base, and the junction held 4 bases outside the gene matches. The CDR3 reads CASSLGWTGSYEQYF. CDR3 DNA sequence: TGTGCCAGCAGTTTAGGCTGGACAGGGTCCTACGAGCAGTACTTC.

The rearrangement links TRBV11-1 to TRBJ2-2, with D possibly TRBD1 on 6 matching bases. This CDR3 is built from 15 residues. Germline CDR1 and CDR2: SGHAT and FQDESV (reference sequence). The germline V and J ends were trimmed by 5 bases and 2 bases, with 12 bases remaining between them. CDR3 nucleotide sequence: TGTGCCAGCAGCACCGGGACAATAAACACCGGGGAGCTGTTTTTT. It is translated as CASSTGTINTGELFF. Complete variable domain (other parts from reference TRBV11-1 and TRBJ2-2): EAEVAQSPRYKITEKSQAVAFWCDPISGHATLYWYRQILGQGPELLVQFQDESVVDDSQLPKDRFSAERLKGVDSTLKIQPAELGDSAMYLCASSTGTINTGELFFGEGSRLTVL.

This chain links TRBV4-1 with TRBJ2-7; 15 nucleotides match TRBD2. Germline CDR1 is MGHRA and CDR2 is YSYEKL. V was clipped by 4 bases and J by 5 bases; unmatched bases: 9. The CDR3 contains 17 residues. The CDR3 DNA follows: TGCGCCAGCAGCCGAAAGGGACTAGCGGGAGGCGACGACGAGCAGTACTTC. Its protein is CASSRKGLAGGDDEQYF.

The chain uses TRBV19 and TRBJ2-7; D may be TRBD1 or TRBD2 (5 bases each). The CDR3 totals 14 residues. V dropped 3 bases and J dropped 3 bases, with 12 bases sitting between them. Germline V gene lookup returns CDR1 LNHDA and CDR2 SQIVND (reference sequence). The CDR3 nucleotides are TGTGCCAGTAGTATCAGGGCCGGAGGCTACGAGCAGTACTTC. Translated: CASSIRAGGYEQYF.

The chain is built from TRBV27 and TRBJ1-2; D not certain. V was trimmed by 6 bases and J by 3 bases, leaving 5 bases between them. The CDR3 runs 11 residues. Germline loops: CDR1 MNHEY, CDR2 SMNVEV (reference sequence). The CDR3 reads CASRNHYGYTF. The CDR3 region has the DNA TGTGCCAGCAGGAACCACTATGGCTACACCTTC.

This sequence joins TRBV6-5 and TRBJ2-3; D is perhaps TRBD2 (6 bases). Germline assignment: CDR1 MNHEY and CDR2 SVGAGI. Trimming cost V 3 bases and J 3 bases, with 13 bases left between them. The CDR3 is made up of 15 amino acids. The CDR3 DNA sequence: TGTGCCAGCAGTTATTCGGAGGGCGGGACAGATACGCAGTATTTT. Its protein is CASSYSEGGTDTQYF.

This clone showed up just once. This rearrangement joins TRBV7-9 to TRBJ2-1, with D perhaps assigned TRBD1 or TRBD2 (6 bases each). CDR3 length: 13 amino acids. Per the germline V gene, CDR1 is SEHNR and CDR2 is FQNEAQ (reference sequence). V was cut by 6 bases and J by 8 bases, with 14 bases left in between. CDR3 sequence (DNA): TGTGCCAGCAGGACCACTGGGGGGCATGAGCAGTTCTTC. Translating it yields CASRTTGGHEQFF.

The chain combines TRBV27 with TRBJ2-7, with 10 bases fitting TRBD2. The junction had 5 bases not matched to a gene; V was cut back by 3 bases and J by 3 bases. From germline, CDR1 is MNHEY and CDR2 SMNVEV (reference sequence). The CDR3 covers 15 residues. CDR3 residues: CASSFGTSGNYEQYF. The CDR3 DNA reads as TGTGCCAGCAGTTTTGGAACTAGCGGGAACTACGAGCAGTACTTC.

This clone turned up a few times. This rearrangement joins TRBV2 to TRBJ2-2; D gene ambiguous. The CDR3 totals 11 residues. V lost 10 bases to trimming and J lost 1 base, with 4 bases between them. Germline loops: CDR1 SNHLY, CDR2 FYNNEI. CDR3 residues: CAIMNTGELFF. The CDR3 nucleotides are TGTGCCATAATGAACACCGGGGAGCTGTTTTTT.

J is TRBJ1-1 and V is TRBV7-7, with TRBD1 as a possible D gene (5 bases). CDR1 and CDR2 from the germline V gene are SSHAT and FNYEAQ (reference sequence). Trimming removed 5 bases from V and 2 bases from J, with 9 bases in between. There are 13 residues in the CDR3. CDR3 in amino acids: CASSPTANTEAFF. CDR3 bases: TGTGCCAGCAGCCCGACAGCAAACACTGAAGCTTTCTTT.